The rows below give T cell receptor beta chains drawn from one sample of a study of blood T cell repertoires in COVID-19. Here immunoSEQ multiplex PCR was the method, and the copy in TCRdb shows in-frame clones only, minus some. The data hold under 75,000 clones, with about nine tenths observed a single time. Sequenced input: peripheral blood. These TCRs come from a man aged 30 to 39 with acute or convalescent COVID-19. CDR3s include the opening cysteine and the closing phenylalanine or tryptophan. The D gene is left open where the match is weak. Some rows mark clone size as missing; the rest say once, few, many or name a class of expanded clone.

TRBJ2-1	NA	TRBD2	TRBV11-3	CASSVSGSWDEQFF	TGTGCCAGCAGCGTTAGCGGGAGTTGGGATGAGCAGTTCTTC
TRBJ2-5	NA	NA	TRBV19	CASSPNPTRARETQYF	TGTGCCAGTAGTCCAAACCCCACAAGAGCGCGAGAGACCCAGTACTTC
TRBJ2-3	NA	NA	TRBV30	CAWSQGFSTDTQYF	TGTGCCTGGAGTCAGGGATTTAGCACAGATACGCAGTATTTT
TRBJ2-3	NA	TRBD1	TRBV19	CASTSRETGSTDTQYF	TGTGCCAGTACCTCCCGAGAGACAGGGAGCACAGATACGCAGTATTTT
TRBJ1-6	NA	NA	TRBV30	CAWSAGFSSAPLHF	TGTGCCTGGAGTGCGGGGTTTTCTTCCGCACCCCTCCACTTT
TRBJ1-2	NA	NA	TRBV3-1/TRBV3-2	CASSQYTGEIDYGYTF	TGTGCCAGCAGCCAATATACGGGGGAGATAGACTATGGCTACACCTTC
TRBJ1-2	NA	NA	TRBV19	CASAGLRGMGGYTF	TGTGCCAGTGCGGGACTCCGAGGGATGGGTGGCTACACCTTC
TRBJ1-1	NA	TRBD1	TRBV3-1/TRBV3-2	CASSRPVGGGFTEAFF	TGTGCCAGCAGCCGTCCCGTTGGAGGGGGCTTCACTGAAGCTTTCTTT
TRBJ1-3	once	TRBD1	TRBV18	CASSKGQVSGNTIYF	TGTGCCAGCTCAAAAGGACAGGTCTCTGGAAACACCATATATTTT
TRBJ1-6	NA	NA	TRBV11-2	CASSHGVGNSPLHF	TGTGCCAGCAGCCACGGGGTGGGTAATTCACCCCTCCACTTT
TRBJ2-1	NA	NA	TRBV2	CATSMGQGIFDEQFF	TGTGCCACCTCTATGGGGCAGGGGATTTTCGATGAGCAGTTCTTC
TRBJ2-3	NA	NA	TRBV5-1	CASSLEAGAADTQYF	TGCGCCAGCAGCTTGGAGGCGGGGGCCGCAGATACGCAGTATTTT
TRBJ1-6	NA	NA	TRBV4-3	CASSFNRLNSPLHF	TGCGCCAGCAGCTTTAACAGGCTGAATTCACCCCTCCACTTT
TRBJ2-5	NA	NA	TRBV7-6	CASSRREGGRETQYF	TGTGCCAGCAGCCGCCGTGAAGGGGGACGAGAGACCCAGTACTTC
TRBJ1-2	NA	TRBD1	TRBV30	CAWRDRGPYGYTF	TGTGCCTGGAGGGACAGGGGGCCCTATGGCTACACCTTC
TRBJ2-3	NA	TRBD1	TRBV28	CASRSSRGRGDTQYF	TGTGCCAGCAGGAGCAGCAGGGGGCGGGGAGATACGCAGTATTTT
TRBJ1-4	few	NA	TRBV9	CASSGPGGGNEKLFF	TGTGCCAGCAGCGGACCCGGGGGAGGGAATGAAAAACTGTTTTTT
TRBJ2-3	NA	NA	TRBV25-1	CASSEFNAPSTDTQYF	TGTGCCAGCAGTGAATTTAACGCGCCTAGCACAGATACGCAGTATTTT
TRBJ1-2	NA	TRBD1	TRBV9	CASSAGDRGSEGYTF	TGTGCCAGCAGCGCCGGGGACAGGGGGAGCGAGGGCTACACCTTC
TRBJ1-2	NA	NA	TRBV28	CASSVANYGYTF	TGTGCCAGCAGCGTAGCCAACTATGGCTACACCTTC
TRBJ1-2	NA	NA	TRBV11-2	CASSLADIGAYTF	TGTGCCAGCAGCCTAGCGGACATTGGAGCCTACACCTTC
TRBJ2-2	NA	NA	TRBV19	CASRDNAYTGELFF	TGTGCCAGTAGGGACAATGCCTACACCGGGGAGCTGTTTTTT
TRBJ2-2	NA	NA	TRBV2	CASRRDRTGELFF	TGTGCCAGCAGGCGGGACCGAACCGGGGAGCTGTTTTTT
TRBJ1-6	NA	NA	TRBV9	CASSVGTGFSPLHF	TGTGCCAGCAGCGTAGGCACAGGGTTTTCACCCCTCCACTTT
TRBJ1-2	NA	NA	TRBV5-1	CASSLDRSYGYTF	TGCGCCAGCAGCTTGGACAGGAGCTATGGCTACACCTTC
TRBJ2-6	few	NA	TRBV4-3	CASSQEWVSGANVLTF	TGCGCCAGCAGCCAGGAGTGGGTCTCTGGGGCCAACGTCCTGACTTTC
TRBJ2-1	NA	NA	TRBV7-9	CASSLKSEQFF	TGTGCCAGCAGCTTAAAGAGTGAGCAGTTCTTC
TRBJ1-6	NA	NA	TRBV7-9	CASIFGQNNSPLHF	TGTGCCAGCATTTTTGGGCAGAATAATTCACCCCTCCACTTT
TRBJ1-5	NA	TRBD1	TRBV2	CASSELGQGDSPQHF	TGTGCCAGCAGTGAATTGGGACAGGGAGACTCGCCCCAGCATTTT
TRBJ2-7	NA	NA	TRBV6-2/TRBV6-3	CASSRLGPYEQYF	TGTGCCAGCAGCCGACTAGGTCCCTACGAGCAGTACTTC
TRBJ2-2	few	NA	TRBV19	CASTGGGELFF	TGTGCCAGTACCGGAGGCGGGGAGCTGTTTTTT
TRBJ2-2	NA	NA	TRBV29-1	CSVRDTGRVGELFF	TGCAGCGTGAGGGACACAGGGAGGGTCGGGGAGCTGTTTTTT
TRBJ1-5	few	NA	TRBV7-8	CASSRGSRNQPQHF	TGTGCCAGCAGTCGGGGGAGTCGCAATCAGCCCCAGCATTTT
TRBJ1-2	NA	TRBD1	TRBV6-2/TRBV6-3	CASSYSTPGQGKGYTF	TGTGCCAGCAGTTACTCGACCCCGGGACAGGGAAAAGGCTACACCTTC
TRBJ2-6	NA	NA	TRBV12-5	CASGPQASGANVLTF	TGTGCTAGTGGTCCCCAGGCCTCTGGGGCCAACGTCCTGACTTTC
TRBJ1-1	NA	NA	TRBV19	CASSTDSLNTEAFF	TGTGCCAGTAGTACGGACAGCCTGAACACTGAAGCTTTCTTT
TRBJ1-6	NA	TRBD1	TRBV18	CASSSTGSDSPLHF	TGTGCCAGCTCATCGACAGGGTCGGATTCACCCCTCCACTTT
TRBJ2-5	once	NA	TRBV10-3	CAISQGGDQETQYF	TGTGCCATCAGCCAGGGCGGAGACCAAGAGACCCAGTACTTC
TRBJ2-7	NA	NA	TRBV19	CASSINRLREQYF	TGTGCCAGTAGTATAAACAGGTTACGGGAGCAGTACTTC
TRBJ1-1	NA	NA	TRBV3-1/TRBV3-2	CASSQDGGDNTEAFF	TGTGCCAGCAGCCAAGATGGGGGGGACAACACTGAAGCTTTCTTT
TRBJ2-2	NA	NA	TRBV30	CAWGGDSLNTGELFF	TGTGCCTGGGGAGGAGACAGCCTAAACACCGGGGAGCTGTTTTTT
TRBJ2-1	NA	TRBD2	TRBV5-8	CASSPGLAGGMAEQFF	TGTGCCAGCAGCCCAGGTCTAGCGGGAGGGATGGCTGAGCAGTTCTTC
TRBJ1-3	once	NA	TRBV18	CASSPVVAGNTIYF	TGTGCCAGCTCACCCGTCGTGGCAGGAAACACCATATATTTT
TRBJ2-1	few	NA	TRBV5-1	CASTSDYNEQFF	TGCGCCAGCACGTCAGATTACAATGAGCAGTTCTTC
TRBJ2-3	NA	NA	TRBV28	CASSFSDTQYF	TGTGCCAGCAGCTTCTCCGATACGCAGTATTTT
TRBJ2-7	NA	NA	TRBV28	CASSTQNPYEQYF	TGTGCCAGCAGTACACAAAACCCCTACGAGCAGTACTTC
TRBJ2-3	NA	TRBD1	TRBV7-8	CASSLVTGQSTDTQYF	TGTGCCAGCAGCTTAGTAACGGGACAGAGCACAGATACGCAGTATTTT
TRBJ2-5	NA	TRBD1	TRBV2	CASSVDRGHETQYF	TGTGCCAGCAGTGTAGACAGGGGGCACGAGACCCAGTACTTC
TRBJ1-5	NA	NA	TRBV7-9	CASSLLGADQPQHF	TGTGCCAGCAGCTTATTGGGGGCAGATCAGCCCCAGCATTTT